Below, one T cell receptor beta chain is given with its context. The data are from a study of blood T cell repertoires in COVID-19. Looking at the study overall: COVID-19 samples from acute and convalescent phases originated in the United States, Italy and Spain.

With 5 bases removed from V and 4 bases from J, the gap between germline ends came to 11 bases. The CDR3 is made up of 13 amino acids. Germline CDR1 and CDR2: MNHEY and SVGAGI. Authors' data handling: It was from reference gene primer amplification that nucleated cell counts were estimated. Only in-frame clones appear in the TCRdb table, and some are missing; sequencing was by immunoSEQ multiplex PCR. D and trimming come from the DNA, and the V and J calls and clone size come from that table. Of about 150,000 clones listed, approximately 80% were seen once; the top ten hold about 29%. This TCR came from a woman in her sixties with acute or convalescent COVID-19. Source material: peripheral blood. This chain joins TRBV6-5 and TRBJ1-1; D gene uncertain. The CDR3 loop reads CASSIRISTEAFF. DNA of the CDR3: TGTGCCAGCAGTATCAGGATTTCCACTGAAGCTTTCTTT.